Below are 5 T cell receptor beta chains sequenced from a single sample in a study of T cells in Graves' hyperthyroidism and ophthalmopathy. RNA transcripts served as the template for amplifying TCR beta CDR3 regions. A first-round RT-PCR of the TCR CDR3 used the HTBI primer set. TCRdb passed the multiplex PCR reads through MiXCR, listing each CDR3 protein once. The sample gives fewer than 750,000 distinct CDR3 sequences, roughly 14% of which show up once; under 15% is in the top ten. Specimen: blood. The receptors originated from a woman between 45 and 65 years old with Graves' ophthalmopathy.

In this sample, this clonotype turned up a few times. This chain joins TRBV6-5 and TRBJ2-4, with TRBD2 as a possible D gene (5 bases). This CDR3 has 15 amino acids. Germline loops: CDR1 MNHEY, CDR2 SVGAGI. Trimming removed 0 bases from V and 8 bases from J, with 14 bases in between. The CDR3 protein is CASSYSIGPADIQYF. CDR3 sequence (DNA): TGTGCCAGCAGTTACTCGATAGGCCCAGCGGACATTCAGTACTTC.

The J gene is TRBJ2-2, the V gene TRBV7-2; TRBD2 matches at 13 bases. CDR1 and CDR2 from the germline V gene are SGHTA and FQGNSA. The CDR3 covers 18 residues. V gave up 5 bases and J gave up 4 bases; unmatched junction bases: 10. The CDR3 coding sequence is TGTGCCAGCAGCCAGACTAGCGGGAGGCTGGGGGGCACCGGGGAGCTGTTTTTT. Amino acid sequence: CASSQTSGRLGGTGELFF.

V gene TRBV19 combines with J gene TRBJ1-5, with TRBD1 as a possible D gene (5 bases). Germline CDR1 reads LNHDA; CDR2 reads SQIVND (reference sequence). V lost 6 bases and J lost 7, with 10 bases in between. This CDR3 is built from 12 residues. CDR3 loop: CASRRTPQPQHF. As DNA, the CDR3 is TGTGCCAGTAGAAGGACACCCCAGCCCCAGCATTTT.

This clonotype has ten or more counts. The chain joins TRBV3-1 to TRBJ1-1, with TRBD1 matching over 7 bases. V was clipped by 4 bases and J by 1 base; unmatched bases: 3. There are 14 residues in the CDR3. Germline V gene data show CDR1 as LGHDT and CDR2 as YNNKEL (reference sequence). CDR3 protein: CASSRAGGNTEAFF. CDR3 DNA: TGTGCCAGCAGCCGAGCAGGGGGGAACACTGAAGCTTTCTTT.

V is TRBV28 and J is TRBJ1-2, with 7 nucleotides matching TRBD1. The CDR3 extends over 15 amino acids. Germline CDR1 and CDR2: MDHEN and SYDVKM. Losses at the gene ends were 0 bases for V and 7 bases for J; bases not matched to a gene: 8. CDR3 loop: CASSLWTGLRIGYTF. The CDR3 DNA sequence: TGTGCCAGCAGTTTATGGACAGGGCTCCGTATTGGCTACACCTTC.